This T cell receptor beta chain was sequenced during a study of glioma-infiltrating T cells. Amplification of TCR alpha and beta CDR3 regions from RNA used iRepertoire nested multiplex PCR. Input was roughly 85-400 ng of tissue mRNA or PBMC total RNA. TCRdb re-analysed the multiplex PCR reads in MiXCR, keeping a single row per CDR3 protein. The data show about 130,000 distinct CDR3 sequences, roughly 20% seen once. This clonotype was counted many times. Its antigen remains unknown. General study points: Gliomas, especially low-grade, showed above-expected tissue-blood divergence; non-neoplastic patients showed below. CDR3 overlap between tissue and blood was very small.

Looked up from germline, CDR1 is SGHTA and CDR2 is FQGNSA. The CDR3 has 13 amino acids. Trimming stripped 1 base from V and 3 bases from J, with 6 bases between. This TCR derives from a human donor with low-grade glioma or glioblastoma, undergoing nonglioma brain surgery, or in good health (not recorded which). Source material: glioma tissue, nonneoplastic brain tissue, or PBMCs (not recorded which). The chain recombines TRBV7-2 with TRBJ1-2; D uncertain. The CDR3 loop reads CASSLDGDYGYTF. The CDR3 nucleotides are TGTGCCAGCAGCTTAGATGGAGACTATGGCTACACCTTC. The whole variable domain, filled in from reference TRBV7-2 and TRBJ1-2, reads GAGVSQSPSNKVTEKGKDVELRCDPISGHTALYWYRQSLGQGLEFLIYFQGNSAPDKSGLPSDRFSAERTGGSVSTLTIQRTQQEDSAVYLCASSLDGDYGYTFGSGTRLTVV.